The text below deals with one T cell receptor beta chain. CDR1 is GTSNPN and CDR2 is SVGIG in the germline V gene (reference sequence). Trimming took 7 bases from V and 6 from J; bases not matched to a gene: 10. There are 13 residues in the CDR3. This sample was taken from a study of shared clonotypes between healthy human individuals. Overall study context: Each donor contributed plates that comprised three CD4 naive, three CD4 memory, two CD8 naive and one CD8 memory.

Produced via immunoSEQ multiplex PCR; TCRdb's table is partial and in-frame only. The data hold more than 1,200,000 clones, with around 98.5% observed a single time. Sequencing was performed on naive CD4+ T cells sorted from blood. Subset described: CD45RA+ positively selected. The chain employs TRBV30 and TRBJ2-7, with TRBD1 matching over 9 bases. The clonotype was recovered from a man in his thirties or forties in good health. The CDR3 region has the DNA TGTGCCTCAGCGGACAGGGGTAAGGGCGAGCAGTACTTC. It codes for CASADRGKGEQYF.